This is a list of T cell receptor beta chains from one sample in a study of blood T cell repertoires in COVID-19. Sequencing used immunoSEQ multiplex PCR; TCRdb keeps in-frame clones, though not all of them. This table has around 320,000 clones, roughly 91% appearing once. The sequencing sample was made of peripheral blood. The origin of the receptors is a woman in her thirties with COVID-19, enrolled during active disease. Both conserved end residues are part of each CDR3. D genes are given only for firm matches. Not all rows give a size; the values are once, few, many and, for expanded clones, a class.

.	TRBV11-2	TRBJ1-4	.	CASSREQREKLFF	TGTGCCAGCAGCCGGGAACAGCGTGAAAAACTGTTTTTT
.	TRBV5-1	TRBJ1-2	.	CASSLWPQGPYGYTF	TGCGCCAGCAGCTTGTGGCCTCAGGGTCCCTATGGCTACACCTTC
.	TRBV10-1	TRBJ2-7	.	CASSESTSKYYEQYF	TGCGCCAGCAGTGAGTCCACCAGTAAATACTACGAGCAGTACTTC
.	TRBV7-9	TRBJ1-4	.	CASSRPTDGNEKLFF	TGTGCCAGCAGCCGCCCGACTGACGGTAATGAAAAACTGTTTTTT
.	TRBV5-1	TRBJ2-3	.	CASSLTGSTDTQYF	TGCGCCAGCAGCTTGACAGGGAGTACAGATACGCAGTATTTT
.	TRBV6-5	TRBJ1-5	.	CASSRQRNQPQHF	TGTGCCAGCAGTCGACAGCGCAATCAGCCCCAGCATTTT
.	TRBV20-1	TRBJ1-1	.	CSAVRNTEAFF	TGCAGTGCTGTGAGGAACACTGAAGCTTTCTTT
.	TRBV28	TRBJ1-1	.	CASSSRTARLRTEAFF	TGTGCCAGCAGTTCCCGGACAGCCCGGTTGAGGACTGAAGCTTTCTTT
TRBD1	TRBV7-2	TRBJ1-5	.	CASSRDRGQPQHF	TGTGCCAGCAGCCGGGACAGGGGCCAGCCCCAGCATTTT
TRBD1	TRBV4-2	TRBJ2-2	.	CASSDPTGVTGELFF	TGTGCCAGCAGCGACCCGACAGGGGTCACCGGGGAGCTGTTTTTT
.	TRBV19	TRBJ1-1	once	CASSISRNTEAFF	TGTGCCAGTAGTATTTCCCGGAACACTGAAGCTTTCTTT
TRBD1	TRBV5-6	TRBJ1-2	.	CASSGRGRVSAYTF	TGTGCCAGCAGCGGAAGGGGGCGCGTTTCGGCCTACACCTTC
.	TRBV7-2	TRBJ2-1	.	CASSSPITTGTYNEQFF	TGTGCCAGCAGCTCTCCCATCACCACAGGGACCTACAATGAGCAGTTCTTC
.	TRBV2	TRBJ1-5	.	CASSSVRGSNQPQHF	TGTGCCAGCAGTTCCGTCCGGGGTAGCAATCAGCCCCAGCATTTT
.	TRBV7-2	TRBJ2-3	.	CASSPDRRTQYF	TGTGCCAGCAGCCCAGATCGGAGGACGCAGTATTTT
.	TRBV9	TRBJ1-1	.	CASSKRSNTEAFF	TGTGCCAGCAGCAAGAGGTCGAACACTGAAGCTTTCTTT
.	TRBV5-1	TRBJ1-3	.	CASSLLTGSSGNTIYF	TGCGCCAGCAGCTTACTGACGGGGAGCTCTGGAAACACCATATATTTT
TRBD1	TRBV4-1	TRBJ1-1	.	CASGTGRTEAFF	TGCGCCAGCGGGACAGGGAGGACTGAAGCTTTCTTT
.	TRBV6-5	TRBJ2-7	.	CASTSTGFYEQYF	TGTGCCAGCACCTCCACAGGGTTCTACGAGCAGTACTTC
TRBD1	TRBV6-2/TRBV6-3	TRBJ2-7	.	CASSYSDRGSSYEQYF	TGTGCCAGCAGTTACTCAGACAGGGGAAGCTCCTACGAGCAGTACTTC
TRBD1	TRBV9	TRBJ1-4	.	CASSGYRGQGTNEKLFF	TGTGCCAGCAGCGGTTACAGGGGGCAGGGAACTAATGAAAAACTGTTTTTT
.	TRBV5-1	TRBJ2-5	.	CASSFTVQETQYF	TGCGCCAGCAGCTTCACTGTCCAAGAGACCCAGTACTTC
.	TRBV4-1	TRBJ1-1	.	CASSRIARTEAFF	TGCGCCAGCAGCCGAATAGCTCGCACTGAAGCTTTCTTT
.	TRBV4-1	TRBJ1-2	.	CASSRPDRSNNYGYTF	TGCGCCAGCAGCCGACCCGACAGGAGTAATAACTATGGCTACACCTTC
.	TRBV9	TRBJ2-5	.	CASSVVGEETQYF	TGTGCCAGCAGCGTAGTGGGCGAGGAGACCCAGTACTTC
TRBD1	TRBV2	TRBJ1-2	.	CASRDRANYGYTF	TGTGCCAGCCGGGACAGAGCTAACTATGGCTACACCTTC
TRBD2	TRBV7-9	TRBJ2-1	.	CASSYAAGGHNEQFF	TGTGCCAGCAGCTATGCGGCGGGGGGGCACAATGAGCAGTTCTTC
TRBD1	TRBV6-5	TRBJ1-2	.	CASSWTGDHGYTF	TGTGCCAGCAGTTGGACAGGGGACCATGGCTACACCTTC
TRBD1	TRBV11-2	TRBJ2-7	.	CASSRTGTAYEQYF	TGTGCCAGCAGCCGGACGGGGACAGCCTACGAGCAGTACTTC
TRBD1	TRBV5-4	TRBJ1-4	.	CASSLNPGTGYEKLFF	TGTGCCAGCAGCTTGAACCCCGGGACAGGTTATGAAAAACTGTTTTTT
TRBD1	TRBV7-9	TRBJ1-3	.	CASSRIRQGPGNTIYF	TGTGCCAGCAGCCGAATTAGACAGGGTCCTGGAAACACCATATATTTT
TRBD2	TRBV24-1	TRBJ2-3	.	CATSDELPGTSGDTDTQYF	TGTGCCACCAGTGACGAATTGCCCGGGACTAGCGGGGATACAGATACGCAGTATTTT
TRBD1	TRBV27	TRBJ1-6	.	CASRRQGINSPLHF	TGTGCCAGCAGAAGACAGGGAATAAATTCACCCCTCCACTTT
.	TRBV5-1	TRBJ2-1	.	CASSLGRGTNEQFF	TGCGCCAGCAGCTTGGGGCGGGGCACCAATGAGCAGTTCTTC
TRBD1	TRBV27	TRBJ2-3	.	CASSQLLGTGPDTQYF	TGTGCCAGCAGCCAACTATTGGGGACAGGGCCAGATACGCAGTATTTT
.	TRBV19	TRBJ2-2	.	CASSILGGQAGELFF	TGTGCCAGTAGTATACTGGGGGGGCAGGCCGGGGAGCTGTTTTTT
TRBD1	TRBV4-1	TRBJ1-2	.	CASGWDSINPTNYGYTF	TGCGCCAGCGGGTGGGACAGCATTAACCCGACTAACTATGGCTACACCTTC
.	TRBV11-2	TRBJ2-7	.	CASSLVNTAYEQYF	TGTGCCAGCAGCTTAGTTAATACAGCCTACGAGCAGTACTTC
.	TRBV19	TRBJ1-3	.	CASSMDGVAGNTIYF	TGTGCCAGTAGTATGGACGGGGTCGCTGGAAACACCATATATTTT
TRBD1	TRBV14	TRBJ1-2	.	CASGQGGGYTF	TGTGCCAGCGGACAGGGAGGAGGCTACACCTTC
.	TRBV10-3	TRBJ1-2	.	CAISDTDLNYGYTF	TGTGCCATCAGTGATACAGACCTAAACTATGGCTACACCTTC
.	TRBV5-1	TRBJ2-5	.	CASSLGDPRGETQYF	TGCGCCAGCAGCTTAGGGGACCCGCGGGGAGAGACCCAGTACTTC
.	TRBV19	TRBJ1-2	.	CASSTVRGYTF	TGTGCCAGTAGTACGGTGAGGGGCTACACCTTC
TRBD1	TRBV6-6	TRBJ2-3	.	CASSTPGQGTDTQYF	TGTGCCAGCAGCACGCCGGGACAGGGAACAGATACGCAGTATTTT
.	TRBV6-5	TRBJ1-2	few	CASSSGRTVYGYTF	TGTGCCAGCAGTTCAGGCAGGACAGTCTATGGCTACACCTTC
TRBD1	TRBV5-1	TRBJ2-2	.	CASSLQGGSTGELFF	TGCGCCAGCAGCTTACAGGGGGGATCCACCGGGGAGCTGTTTTTT
.	TRBV4-1	TRBJ2-7	.	CASSQDPQSYEQYF	TGCGCCAGCAGCCAAGATCCACAATCCTACGAGCAGTACTTC
.	TRBV10-2	TRBJ1-6	once	CASSETADNSPLHF	TGCGCCAGCAGTGAGACAGCAGACAATTCACCCCTCCACTTT
.	TRBV4-1	TRBJ1-5	.	CASSQDGKGSFNQPQHF	TGCGCCAGCAGCCAAGATGGAAAGGGGTCTTTCAATCAGCCCCAGCATTTT
TRBD1	TRBV3-1/TRBV3-2	TRBJ2-2	.	CASSLGQGFNTGELFF	TGTGCCAGCAGCCTAGGACAGGGGTTTAACACCGGGGAGCTGTTTTTT
.	TRBV6-5	TRBJ2-2	.	CASSYGINTGELFF	TGTGCCAGCAGTTACGGCATAAACACCGGGGAGCTGTTTTTT
TRBD1	TRBV7-6	TRBJ2-7	.	CASSLGTGWGMGQYF	TGTGCCAGCAGCCTAGGGACAGGGTGGGGTATGGGGCAGTACTTC
TRBD2	TRBV6-5	TRBJ2-1	.	CASSHQRGSDNEQFF	TGTGCCAGCAGTCACCAGCGGGGATCGGACAATGAGCAGTTCTTC